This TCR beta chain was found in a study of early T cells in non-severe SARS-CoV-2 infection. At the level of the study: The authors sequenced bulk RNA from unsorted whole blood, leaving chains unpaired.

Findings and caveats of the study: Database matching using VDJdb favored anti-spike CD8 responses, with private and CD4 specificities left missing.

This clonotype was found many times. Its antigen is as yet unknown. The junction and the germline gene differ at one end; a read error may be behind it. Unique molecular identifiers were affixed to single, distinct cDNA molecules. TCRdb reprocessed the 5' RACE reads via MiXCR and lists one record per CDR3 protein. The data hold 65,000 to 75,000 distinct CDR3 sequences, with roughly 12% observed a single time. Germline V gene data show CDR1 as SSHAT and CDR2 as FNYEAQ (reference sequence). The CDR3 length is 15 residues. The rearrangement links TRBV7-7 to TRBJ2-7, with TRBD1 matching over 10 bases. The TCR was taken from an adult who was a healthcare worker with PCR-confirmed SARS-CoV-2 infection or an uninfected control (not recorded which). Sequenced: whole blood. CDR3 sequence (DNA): TGTGCTAGCAGCCCGGGACAGGGGTTGGGTTACGAGCAGTACTTC. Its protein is CASSPGQGLGYEQYF.